The source of this TCR beta chain is a study of T cells after yellow fever vaccination. Study overall: Libraries from low-cell-number fractions were prepared with the SMART-Seq v4 Ultra Low Input RNA kit.

The CDR3 length is 15 residues. The ends were cut back, 3 bases at V and 0 bases at J, with 12 bases in the middle. The germline V gene has CDR1 GTSNPN and CDR2 SVGIG (reference sequence). TCRdb re-analysed the 5' RACE reads in MiXCR, keeping a single row per CDR3 protein. Of 300,000 or so distinct CDR3 sequences in the sample, roughly 7.5% were seen once. The sample holds a few counts of this clonotype. The receptor's source is a man aged 18 to 30 who received the YFV17D yellow fever vaccine. The sample here was PBMCs, taken around 45 days after the first yellow fever vaccination. This rearrangement joins TRBV30 to TRBJ2-1; perhaps TRBD1 as D (6 bases). The CDR3 spells CAWSTGTSSYNEQFF. The CDR3 coding sequence is TGTGCCTGGAGCACCGGGACAAGCTCCTACAATGAGCAGTTCTTC.